Following are 5 T cell receptor beta chains from one sample sequenced in a study of blood T cell repertoires in COVID-19. Libraries were prepared by immunoSEQ multiplex PCR; TCRdb keeps only in-frame clonotypes and omits some of them. Of roughly 200,000 clones in the sample, just under 80% were seen once. The sample was peripheral blood. These receptors all come from a woman aged 80 or over with active or convalescent COVID-19.

This clone has just a few counts. V and J are TRBV28 and TRBJ2-3; tentatively, D is TRBD1 (7 bases). The length of the CDR3 is 17 residues. With 5 bases removed from V and 8 bases from J, the gap between germline ends came to 26 bases. Looked up from germline, CDR1 is MDHEN and CDR2 is SYDVKM. The DNA for the CDR3 is TGTGCCAGCAGTACAGCGCAAGGGACAGCCCTGGGGGGTACGCAGTATTTT. Amino acids: CASSTAQGTALGGTQYF.

The J gene is TRBJ1-2, the V gene TRBV2; D unresolved. The V end lost 5 bases, the J end lost 0 bases, and 13 bases lay between the germline ends. Germline V lookup: CDR1 SNHLY, CDR2 FYNNEI. The CDR3 runs 15 residues. The CDR3 DNA reads TGTGCCAGCAGTCCTTCGGGGATGTCTAACTATGGCTACACCTTC. It is translated as CASSPSGMSNYGYTF.

This clone has a single count. V gene TRBV11-2 combines with J gene TRBJ1-1; no clear D gene. The CDR3 loop spans 15 amino acids. V lost 5 bases, J lost 1 base, and 14 bases lay in between. Germline CDR1 reads SGHAT; CDR2 reads FQNNGV. As DNA, the CDR3 is TGTGCCAGCAGCCCGGGCAGAGGAGGGAACACTGAAGCTTTCTTT. Translated, it gives CASSPGRGGNTEAFF.

The chain couples TRBV6-5 to TRBJ1-2, with 7 positions matching TRBD1. Germline CDR1 is MNHEY and CDR2 is SVGAGI. With 4 bases clipped from V and 8 bases from J, the junction kept 13 bases outside the gene matches. This CDR3 region has 15 residues. CDR3 DNA: TGTGCCAGCAGTTCCCAAATGACAGGGTCGGAGGGCTACACCTTC. It is translated as CASSSQMTGSEGYTF.

The rearrangement links TRBV19 to TRBJ1-5; D might be TRBD1 (5 bases). The ends were cut back, 10 bases at V and 5 bases at J, with 18 bases in the middle. Germline loops: CDR1 LNHDA, CDR2 SQIVND (reference sequence). The CDR3 has 14 residues. In DNA, the CDR3 is TGTGCCACTTCACGAATGGGAGGGGATCAGCCCCAGCATTTT. This codes for CATSRMGGDQPQHF.